This TCR beta chain originates from a study of blood T cell repertoires in COVID-19. Whole-study context: Material from acute and convalescent COVID-19 was sourced from the United States, Italy and Spain.

The method was immunoSEQ multiplex PCR; TCRdb's version includes in-frame clones alone and lacks a portion of them. The sample carries about 220,000 clones, over 75% recorded once. The CDR3 runs to 14 residues. The V segment lost 7 bases and the J segment 0 bases; nucleotides outside the gene matches: 3. Germline CDR1 MDHEN, CDR2 SYDVKM. The clonotype originates from a human donor in a cohort sampled during active COVID-19. Material: peripheral blood. V usage is TRBV28 and J usage is TRBJ1-3; 7 bases are shared with TRBD1. CDR3 sequence (DNA): TGTGCCAGCAACCGGGACAGCTCTGGAAACACCATATATTTT. It yields the protein CASNRDSSGNTIYF.